Sequencing of this TCR beta chain was carried out in a study of T-cell reconstitution after alpha-beta-depleted transplantation in children. Regarding the study as a whole: The origin of alpha-beta T cells about two months after transplant was reportedly several hundred expanded graft clones. Diversity and T-cell counts at one year after transplant derived mostly from new T cells. Surviving recipient T cells and thymic progenitors produced the high day-60 TCRbeta diversity seen in some patients.

Regarding this clonotype: The antigen remains unidentified.

This CDR3 comprises 17 residues. Trimming took 3 bases from V and 0 from J, leaving 20 bases between them. CDR1 and CDR2 (germline): DFQATT, SNEGSKA (reference sequence). Unique molecular identifiers were incorporated when the TCRbeta library was constructed. TCRdb recomputed calls from the PCR reads with MiXCR, one row per CDR3 protein. The sample carries hundreds of thousands of distinct CDR3 sequences, around 13% recorded once. Sequenced material: PBMCs, taken before TCRalphabeta/CD19-depleted stem cell transplant. This TCR was recovered from a girl aged 2 to 10 with congenital amegakaryocytic thrombocytopenia, due to receive a stem cell transplant. This chain connects TRBV20-1 to TRBJ2-5; D might be TRBD2 (6 bases). CDR3 nucleotides: TGCAGTGCTAGTTTTATCGGCCCCGGGGGTTACCAAGAGACCCAGTACTTC. This sequence encodes CSASFIGPGGYQETQYF.